Sequencing of this T cell receptor beta chain was carried out in a study of vaccination effects on CD4 cells after COVID-19. Whole-study context: All study participants received two doses of BNT162b2 or mRNA-1273 vaccine.

Using immunoSEQ multiplex PCR, the repertoire was profiled, and TCRdb retains in-frame clones only, with some absent. The sample consists of under 55,000 clones, just under 80% of them appearing once. This clone was counted a few times. Its matching antigen is unknown. With the ViraFEST assay, the study expanded antigen-specific CD4+ T cells using viral peptide pools, then sequenced them. Cultured cells yielded isolated CD4+ T cells after 10 to 11 days. None of the vaccinated had previously contracted SARS-CoV-2, and their nucleocapsid antibodies tested negative. Broader study findings: The study dataset contains few convalescent patients and includes no early post-infection timepoints. Researchers report that only 1 of 255 vaccine-induced clones in healthy vaccinees cross-reacted with common cold coronaviruses.

Germline V CDR1 and CDR2: SGHAT, FQNNGV. The length of the CDR3 is 13 residues. The germline V and J ends were trimmed by 1 base and 15 bases, with 13 bases remaining between them. The source was CD4+ T cells from PBMCs cultured with HCoV-OC43 spike peptides, collected before COVID-19 vaccination. Subset: HCoV-OC43 spike overlapping peptide pool stimulation. The sequence was collected from a human donor who received a COVID-19 vaccine. The chain carries TRBV11-2 and TRBJ1-6; D possibly corresponds to TRBD1 (5 bases). CDR3 sequence (DNA): TGTGCCAGCAGCTTAGGGGGGGGTCGGGACCTCCACTTT. Its protein is CASSLGGGRDLHF. The whole variable domain, remainder taken from reference TRBV11-2 and TRBJ1-6, is EAGVAQSPRYKIIEKRQSVAFWCNPISGHATLYWYQQILGQGPKLLIQFQNNGVVDDSQLPKDRFSAERLKGVDSTLKIQPAKLEDSAVYLCASSLGGGRDLHFGNGTRLTVT.